This T cell receptor beta chain was recovered during a study of T cell repertoires in cytomegalovirus infection. Study-wide background: Recently described HLA-C-restricted plus well-studied HLA-B-restricted CMV epitopes were used.

MiXCR, run by TCRdb on the reads, gives a single entry per CDR3 protein. Of roughly 990,000 distinct CDR3 sequences listed, 25% to 40% are singletons. With respect to this clonotype: Its antigen remains unknown.

This clonotype was sampled from a human donor in good health (CMV status not recorded). Some clones in this sample may be carry-over from other donors' samples. The sample here was cultured CD8+ T cells from PBMCs, taken from culture after CMV antigen stimulation.

The CDR3 here is CASSPIDRGSGAQHF. The CDR3 DNA sequence: TGTGCCAGCAGTCCCATCGACAGGGGGTCTGGGGCCCAGCATTTT. The chain employs TRBV12-3 or TRBV12-4 and TRBJ1-5, with 9 bases fitting TRBD1. V gave up 5 bases and J gave up 11 bases; unmatched junction bases: 13. The length of the CDR3 is 15 residues.